The entry below describes one T cell receptor (beta chain). Its antigen is still unknown. The CDR3 is made up of 15 amino acids. CDR1 is KGHSH, CDR2 LQKENI, per germline. Time point indicated: newly diagnosed GD, antithyroid drugs for less than 3 months. With RNA extracted from PBMCs as input, the TCR library was made. These data are taken from a study of regulatory T cells in long-lasting Graves disease. On the study more broadly: Graves' patients, newly diagnosed, had taken antithyroid drugs under 3 months. Regarding the study as a whole: Among persistent patients, a larger number of public clonotypes were shared (approximately 2,900) than among newly diagnosed patients (about 950). TRBV28, TRBJ1-2 and TRBJ2-5 emerged as the favored segments in persistent disease.

Combining iRepertoire HTBI primers with Arm-PCR of CDR3 regions, the authors built TCR beta libraries. MiXCR was run by TCRdb on the multiplex PCR reads, yielding one entry per CDR3 protein. The sample carries over 350,000 distinct CDR3 sequences, around 16% recorded once. The same data also contributed to another study, on T cells in Graves' hyperthyroidism and ophthalmopathy. That work states: Uncontrolled infection, other autoimmune disease, pregnancy or lactation disqualified patients from enrolment.

The sequence was obtained from a woman in her thirties or forties with Graves disease. This specimen consisted of peripheral blood mononuclear cells (PBMCs), obtained at new diagnosis, from a patient treated with antithyroid drugs. The chain is built from TRBV18 and TRBJ2-5, with TRBD1 as a possible D gene (8 bases). The end of the DNA fits TRBJ2-1 better, so the J call may be wrong. CDR3: CASSPGTTGDYEQFF. For the CDR3, the DNA is TGTGCCAGCTCACCAGGAACGACAGGGGACTACGAGCAGTTCTTC.